The rows below give T cell receptor beta chains drawn from one sample of a study of blood T cells in healthy people across ages. TCRdb re-called the 5' RACE reads through MiXCR, storing one row per CDR3 protein. Among about 1.4 million distinct CDR3 sequences listed, approximately 59% were seen once. Source material: blood. All receptors derive from a man between 18 and 35 years old in good health. The conserved cysteine and the conserved F or W are not part of the CDR3 here. Fields, in order: J gene, V gene, CDR3 protein.

J gene: TRBJ2-1; V gene: TRBV7-2; CDR3 protein: ASSWGIDEQF
J gene: TRBJ2-2; V gene: TRBV6-6; CDR3 protein: ASSSRGPYTGELF
J gene: TRBJ1-2; V gene: TRBV7-2; CDR3 protein: ASSPREGYGYT
J gene: TRBJ2-7; V gene: TRBV20-1; CDR3 protein: SASTAPEQY
J gene: TRBJ2-1; V gene: TRBV29-1; CDR3 protein: SVASNEQF
J gene: TRBJ2-1; V gene: TRBV12-5; CDR3 protein: ASGQPRGLAGKPDNEQF
J gene: TRBJ2-7; V gene: TRBV18; CDR3 protein: ASSPRAIQAYEQY
J gene: TRBJ1-2; V gene: TRBV18; CDR3 protein: ASSPSMGTGYTNYGYT
J gene: TRBJ1-5; V gene: TRBV20-1; CDR3 protein: SARMRTDQPQH
J gene: TRBJ2-3; V gene: TRBV5-1; CDR3 protein: ASSARDRAGDTQY
J gene: TRBJ1-1; V gene: TRBV12-3/TRBV12-4; CDR3 protein: ASTLGTGWNTEAF
J gene: TRBJ1-2; V gene: TRBV7-9; CDR3 protein: ASSLNFRDPSVYGYT
J gene: TRBJ2-7; V gene: TRBV11-2; CDR3 protein: ASSLGQGAGYERY
J gene: TRBJ2-7; V gene: TRBV29-1; CDR3 protein: SVVGAHDSAYEQY
J gene: TRBJ2-2; V gene: TRBV6-5; CDR3 protein: ASSYSWSTGELF
J gene: TRBJ2-1; V gene: TRBV25-1; CDR3 protein: ASSESARVWNEQF
J gene: TRBJ2-4; V gene: TRBV4-3; CDR3 protein: ASSQDHTGKGAKNIQY
J gene: TRBJ1-4; V gene: TRBV13; CDR3 protein: ASSSPGPNEKLF
J gene: TRBJ2-1; V gene: TRBV29-1; CDR3 protein: SANRGSYNEQF
J gene: TRBJ2-1; V gene: TRBV5-1; CDR3 protein: ASSVTPGTSGGAGEQF
J gene: TRBJ1-2; V gene: TRBV7-2; CDR3 protein: ASSLALGDPSRGWGYT
J gene: TRBJ1-6; V gene: TRBV20-1; CDR3 protein: SAGGLGHNSPLH
J gene: TRBJ1-5; V gene: TRBV20-1; CDR3 protein: SARPDWQGNQPQH
J gene: TRBJ1-2; V gene: TRBV12-3/TRBV12-4; CDR3 protein: ASSLDADGGYT
J gene: TRBJ2-5; V gene: TRBV20-1; CDR3 protein: SADSGETQY
J gene: TRBJ2-7; V gene: TRBV20-1; CDR3 protein: GAIGTGVQNEQY
J gene: TRBJ1-4; V gene: TRBV9; CDR3 protein: ASSVRAGTNEKLF
J gene: TRBJ2-7; V gene: TRBV29-1; CDR3 protein: SIMGDSSYEQY
J gene: .; V gene: TRBV11-2; CDR3 protein: ASSLGLGLAGAEQY